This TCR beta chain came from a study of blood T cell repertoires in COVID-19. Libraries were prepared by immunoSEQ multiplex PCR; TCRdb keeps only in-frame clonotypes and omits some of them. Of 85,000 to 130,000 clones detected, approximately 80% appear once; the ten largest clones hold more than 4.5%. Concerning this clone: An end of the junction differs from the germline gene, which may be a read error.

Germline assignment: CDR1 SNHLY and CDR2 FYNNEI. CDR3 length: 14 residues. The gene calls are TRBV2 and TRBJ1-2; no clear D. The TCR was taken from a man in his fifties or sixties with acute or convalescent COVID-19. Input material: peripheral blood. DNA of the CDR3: TGTGCCAGCAGGGAAGGGCAGGATGTTCATGGCTACACCTTC. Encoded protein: CASREGQDVHGYTF.